This entry lists 22 T cell receptor beta chains sequenced from one sample in a study of blood T cells in healthy people across ages. The authors ran a second PCR of 7 to 11 cycles using a sample-barcoded 5' primer and a J-beta primer mix. Using its own MiXCR run on the 5' RACE reads, TCRdb lists one record per CDR3 protein. The sample shows about 700,000 distinct CDR3 sequences, roughly 32% of them seen only once. Sequencing used blood. These TCRs come from an elderly woman in good health.

This clonotype was detected many times. V and J are TRBV4-2 and TRBJ2-1; D is perhaps TRBD2 (5 bases). V was cut by 4 bases and J by 1 base, with 11 bases left in between. Germline V gives CDR1 LGHNA, CDR2 YNFKEQ. The length of the CDR3 is 15 residues. CDR3 nucleotides: TGTGCCAGCAGCCGAGGGCGATCTTCCTACAATGAGCAGTTCTTC. The encoded protein is CASSRGRSSYNEQFF.

Points on this clonotype: A much larger clone differs by one base, so this may be a read error. V gene TRBV4-3 combines with J gene TRBJ2-7; 7 bases align to TRBD1. Germline CDR1 reads LGHNA; CDR2 reads YSLEER. This CDR3 has 16 residues. Losses at the gene ends were 4 bases for V and 7 bases for J; bases not matched to a gene: 16. CDR3 protein: CASSPRGAGGHNEQYF. The CDR3 coding sequence is TGCGCCAGCAGCCCCCGAGGAGCAGGGGGACACAATGAGCAGTACTTC.

The chain recombines TRBV7-2 with TRBJ2-1; D is unresolved. The CDR3 length is 10 residues. Germline assignment: CDR1 SGHTA and CDR2 FQGNSA. Trimming shortened V by 4 bases and J by 10 bases, and 5 bases separated the two germline ends. The CDR3, as DNA: TGTGCCAGCAGCTCCCCGGAGCAGTTCTTC. Protein product: CASSSPEQFF. Supplemented by reference TRBV7-2 and TRBJ2-1, the full variable domain reads GAGVSQSPSNKVTEKGKDVELRCDPISGHTALYWYRQSLGQGLEFLIYFQGNSAPDKSGLPSDRFSAERTGGSVSTLTIQRTQQEDSAVYLCASSSPEQFFGPGTRLTVL.

This clonotype was seen at least ten times. This sequence joins TRBV6-4 and TRBJ2-3; no clear D gene. V gave up 4 bases and J gave up 0 bases, with 11 bases separating them. Looked up from germline, CDR1 is MRHNA and CDR2 is SNTAGT. The CDR3 totals 15 residues. CDR3 bases: TGTGCCAGCAGTGGAGAGGCGACTAGCACAGATACGCAGTATTTT. Its protein is CASSGEATSTDTQYF.

This clonotype was seen a few times. The junction departs from the called germline gene at one end, perhaps through a read error. The chain recombines TRBV7-7 with TRBJ2-1, with TRBD2 matching 7 bases. Germline V lookup: CDR1 SSHAT, CDR2 FNYEAQ (reference sequence). The CDR3 extends over 13 amino acids. This CDR3 is CASSSRAGNEQFF. The CDR3 DNA reads TGTGCTAGCAGCAGTAGAGCGGGGAATGAGCAGTTCTTC.

This clonotype has just a few counts. The CDR3 DNA follows: TGTGCCAGCAGTAGAGGGGGGCGGCTAACTGAAGCTTTCTTT. It yields the protein CASSRGGRLTEAFF. V is TRBV6-2 or TRBV6-3 and J is TRBJ1-1, with a tentative D call TRBD1 (6 bases). This CDR3 has 14 residues. V was cut by 5 bases and J by 5 bases, with 15 bases left in between. The germline gives CDR1 MNHEY, CDR2 SVGEGT.

This clonotype showed up many times. V is TRBV20-1 and J is TRBJ2-1; either TRBD1 or TRBD2 may supply D (5 bases each). Trimming cost V 1 base and J 0 bases, with 13 bases left between them. CDR1 is DFQATT and CDR2 is SNEGSKA in the germline V gene (reference sequence). The CDR3 is made up of 16 amino acids. The CDR3 nucleotides are TGCAGTGCTAGAGTCAGCAAGGGGAGCTCCTACAATGAGCAGTTCTTC. This gives the protein CSARVSKGSSYNEQFF.

On this clonotype: Since a much larger clone is just one base distant, this may be a read error. This chain links TRBV7-2 with TRBJ2-3, with D possibly TRBD1 on 5 matching bases. V lost 5 bases and J lost 5, with 20 bases in between. The germline V gene encodes CDR1 SGHTA and CDR2 FQGNSA. The CDR3 is 16 amino acids. The CDR3 is CASSQPTARYIDTQYF. In nucleotides, the CDR3 is TGTGCCAGCAGCCAACCGACAGCGCGATACATAGATACGCAGTATTTT.

This clonotype has a single count. The chain combines TRBV3-1 with TRBJ1-1; D is possibly TRBD1 (5 bases). Germline values: CDR1 LGHDT, CDR2 YNNKEL (reference sequence). The CDR3 length is 14 residues. Trimming took off 3 bases at V and 8 bases at J, with 16 bases between the two ends. CDR3 DNA sequence: TGTGCCAGCAGCCATTCCCATGGGGCCTTGGAAGCTTTCTTT. Translated: CASSHSHGALEAFF.

This clonotype was detected many times. The V call is TRBV5-8, the J call TRBJ2-4; 10 positions match TRBD1. The germline CDR1 and CDR2 sequences are SGHTS and YDEGEE. The CDR3 length is 16 residues. The ends lost 2 bases at V and 9 bases at J; junction bases unmatched: 11. The CDR3 DNA reads as TGTGCCAGCAGCTTTCGACAGGGGGCTTTACTAGGCATTCAGTACTTC. It encodes CASSFRQGALLGIQYF.

This clonotype was seen a handful of times. This may come from a read error, since a much larger clone is one base off. V gene TRBV20-1 combines with J gene TRBJ2-7; D may be TRBD1 or TRBD2 (6 bases each). The CDR3 length is 16 residues. V lost 0 bases to trimming and J lost 3 bases, with 18 bases between them. From germline, CDR1 is DFQATT and CDR2 SNEGSKA (reference sequence). The CDR3 DNA reads as TGCAGTGCTAGAGATCTAACCAGGGGACTTGGCTACGAGCAGTACTTC. Translation gives CSARDLTRGLGYEQYF.

As for this clonotype: A read error may be the cause here, since a much bigger clone is one base away. The chain joins TRBV7-2 to TRBJ2-6; either TRBD1 or TRBD2 may supply D (5 bases each). Germline CDR1 reads SGHTA; CDR2 reads FQGNSA. This CDR3 is 15 amino acids long. The CDR3 DNA reads as TGTGCCAGCAGCTTCCGAGGGCTCGGGGCCAACGTCCGGACTTTC. Translation: CASSFRGLGANVRTF.

For this clonotype: A much larger clone differs by one base, so this may be a read error. The V call is TRBV7-9, the J call TRBJ1-2; D is uncertain. The V gene lost 1 base and the J gene lost 10 bases, with 13 bases spanning the gap. This CDR3 region has 13 residues. Looked up from germline, CDR1 is SEHNR and CDR2 is FQNEAQ (reference sequence). DNA of the CDR3: TGTGCCAGCAGCTTAGACTGGCACCATGACTACACCTTC. Protein product: CASSLDWHHDYTF.

Turning to this clonotype: Compared with germline, one end of the junction differs, possibly owing to a read error. The gene calls are TRBV5-1 and TRBJ2-5, with 12 bases matching TRBD1. Germline CDR1 SGHRS, CDR2 YFSETQ. The CDR3 contains 15 residues. This CDR3 is CVSLGQGALGETQYF. The CDR3 nucleotides are TGCGTCAGCCTGGGACAGGGGGCGCTGGGAGAGACCCAGTACTTC. The full variable domain, with the rest looked up from reference TRBV5-1 and TRBJ2-5, is KAGVTQTPRYLIKTRGQQVTLSCSPISGHRSVSWYQQTPGQGLQFLFEYFSETQRNKGNFPGRFSGRQFSNSRSEMNVSTLELGDSALYLCVSLGQGALGETQYFGPGTRLLVL.

Points on this clonotype: A much larger clone lies a single base off, so this may be a read error. CDR3 DNA: TGTGCCAGCAGCCAAAAGGACAGGGGGTTCTATGGCTACACCTTC. Protein product: CASSQKDRGFYGYTF. V gene TRBV3-1 combines with J gene TRBJ1-2; 10 bases align to TRBD1. Trimming at V came to 2 bases and at J to 4 bases, leaving 4 bases not matched to a gene. This CDR3 has 15 amino acids. CDR1 is LGHDT, CDR2 YNNKEL, per germline (reference sequence).

The chain combines TRBV5-5 with TRBJ2-7; D not resolved. Germline V lookup: CDR1 SGHKS, CDR2 YYEKEE (reference sequence). V was clipped by 2 bases and J by 4 bases, with 10 bases between them. This CDR3 is built from 13 residues. In DNA, the CDR3 is TGTGCCAGCAGCTTACAGCCGATATACGAGCAGTACTTC. As protein: CASSLQPIYEQYF.

This clonotype was observed once. A much larger clone lies a single base off, so this may be a read error. The rearrangement uses TRBV10-3 and TRBJ2-4; TRBD1 aligns across 7 bases. CDR1 ENHRY and CDR2 SYGVKD come from the germline V gene. The CDR3 has 13 amino acids. The CDR3 DNA sequence: TGTGTCATCGGATCCGGGACAGACTACAAGCAGTACTTC. Translated: CVIGSGTDYKQYF.

This clonotype was seen a few times. This chain links TRBV20-1 with TRBJ1-1; D is possibly TRBD1 (6 bases). The CDR3 spans 13 residues. With 8 bases removed from V and 5 bases from J, the gap between germline ends came to 18 bases. Germline lookup yields CDR1 DFQATT and CDR2 SNEGSKA (reference sequence). In DNA form, the CDR3 reads TGCAGTACCAGCGGGGGCACGGGAACTGAAGCTTTCTTT. Its protein product is CSTSGGTGTEAFF.

This clonotype has more than one count but fewer than ten. Since a far larger clone is one base different, this is likely a read error. The genes are TRBV11-2 and TRBJ1-1, with D perhaps TRBD1 (5 bases). The CDR3 consists of 13 residues. CDR1 SGHAT and CDR2 FQNNGV come from the germline V gene. This chain's CDR3 is CANSLGQNTEAFF. CDR3 DNA: TGTGCCAACAGCTTAGGACAGAACACTGAAGCTTTCTTT.

This rearrangement joins TRBV2 to TRBJ2-3; 14 bases align to TRBD2. In germline, CDR1 is SNHLY, CDR2 FYNNEI. The CDR3 totals 17 residues. The junction had 10 bases not matched to a gene; V was cut back by 5 bases and J by 6 bases. CDR3 residues: CASSTPTSGRAVDTQYF. The CDR3 DNA sequence: TGTGCCAGCAGTACCCCGACTAGCGGGAGGGCCGTGGATACGCAGTATTTT.

This clonotype was observed many times. The V call is TRBV7-2, the J call TRBJ2-1; 8 bases are a match to TRBD2. There are 17 residues in the CDR3. Germline V gene data show CDR1 as SGHTA and CDR2 as FQGNSA. With V trimmed by 4 bases and J by 0 bases, 8 bases remained unmatched. Here the CDR3 reads CASSSGLAVSSYNEQFF. The CDR3 coding sequence is TGTGCCAGCAGCTCCGGACTAGCCGTAAGCTCCTACAATGAGCAGTTCTTC.

A note on this clonotype: This could be a read error, since a much larger clone is one nucleotide away. The J gene is TRBJ2-3, the V gene TRBV20-1; perhaps D is TRBD1 or TRBD2 (6 bases each). The V gene lost 5 bases and the J gene lost 2 bases, with 17 bases spanning the gap. CDR3 length equals 15 residues. The germline V gene has CDR1 DFQATT and CDR2 SNEGSKA (reference sequence). For the CDR3, the DNA is TGCAGTGCTGGTCCCCCCGGGGGCATCACAGATACGCAGTATTTT. Its protein is CSAGPPGGITDTQYF.